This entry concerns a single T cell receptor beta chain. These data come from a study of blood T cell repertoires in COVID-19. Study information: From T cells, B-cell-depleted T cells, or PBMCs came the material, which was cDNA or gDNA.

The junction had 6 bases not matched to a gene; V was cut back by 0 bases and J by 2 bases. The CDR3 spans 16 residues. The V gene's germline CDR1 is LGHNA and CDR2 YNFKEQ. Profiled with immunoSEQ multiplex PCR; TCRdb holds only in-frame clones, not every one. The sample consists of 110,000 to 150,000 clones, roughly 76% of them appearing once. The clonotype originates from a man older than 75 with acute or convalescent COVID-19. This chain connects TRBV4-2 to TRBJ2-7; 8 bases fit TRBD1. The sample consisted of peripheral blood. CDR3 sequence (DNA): TGTGCCAGCAGCCAAGACAGTGTGGACAGGGCCTACGAGCAGTACTTC. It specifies CASSQDSVDRAYEQYF.